This passage covers 26 T cell receptor beta chains from one sample sequenced in a study of read filtering for tumor transcriptome and immune sequencing. This library used approximately 390 ng RNA and molecular barcoded adaptors spanning alpha/delta and beta/gamma chains. TCRdb reprocessed the reads with MiXCR, giving one entry per CDR3 protein. The data show 85,000 or so distinct CDR3 sequences, roughly an eighth seen once. The sample comprised a population of CD138-negative cells sorted from bone marrow. The receptors here all came from a donor over 35 with multiple myeloma.

This clonotype has at least ten counts. This sequence joins TRBV24-1 and TRBJ2-1; D remains unclear. CDR1 is KGHDR and CDR2 is SFDVKD in the germline V gene. The CDR3 length is 13 residues. V lost 3 bases and J 9 bases, leaving 11 bases between the germline ends. This CDR3 reads CATSDRRGGEQFF. CDR3 nucleotide sequence: TGTGCCACCAGTGATCGGCGAGGCGGTGAGCAGTTCTTC.

A word on this clonotype: Being one base from a much bigger clone, this may be a read error. The chain joins TRBV20-1 to TRBJ2-2; D unclear. Trimming removed 1 base from V and 7 bases from J, with 7 bases in between. The CDR3 sequence is 12 residues long. Germline CDR1 DFQATT, CDR2 SNEGSKA (reference sequence). CDR3 bases: TGCAGTGCTAGAGGGATGATCGGGGAGCTGTTTTTT. This translates into CSARGMIGELFF.

This clonotype was counted many times. At one boundary the junction diverges from the germline segment, which might be a read error. The rearrangement uses TRBV5-1 and TRBJ2-5, with TRBD1 matching 9 bases. There are 14 residues in the CDR3. CDR1 and CDR2 (germline): SGHRS, YFSETQ. In DNA, the CDR3 is TGTGCCAGCAGCCCAGGACAGGGGAGGGAGACCCAGTACTTC. Amino acid sequence: CASSPGQGRETQYF.

The chain employs TRBV25-1 and TRBJ2-7; 7 bases line up with TRBD1. The length of the CDR3 is 13 residues. The V segment lost 6 bases and the J segment 3 bases; nucleotides outside the gene matches: 5. Germline V lookup: CDR1 MGHDK, CDR2 SYGVNS. CDR3 DNA sequence: TGTGCCAGCAGCGGACAGGTACTCTACGAGCAGTACTTC. Translating it yields CASSGQVLYEQYF.

There are a few counts of this clonotype. This clone may be a read error of a much larger clone one base away. The chain uses TRBV6-2 or TRBV6-3 and TRBJ1-2; D perhaps matches TRBD1 (5 bases). The length of the CDR3 is 12 residues. Germline V gives CDR1 MNHEY, CDR2 SVGEGT. DNA of the CDR3: TGTGCCAGCAGTTTTACAGGATATGGCTGCACCTTC. Encoded protein: CASSFTGYGCTF.

This clonotype has a handful of counts. V is TRBV7-2 and J is TRBJ1-2; the match to TRBD1 covers 10 bases. Germline lookup yields CDR1 SGHTA and CDR2 FQGNSA. The trim removed 5 bases at V and 2 bases at J, leaving 8 bases unmatched. There are 16 residues in the CDR3. This CDR3 is CASSTRTGGLNYGYTF. CDR3 coding DNA: TGTGCCAGCAGCACCCGGACAGGGGGACTCAACTATGGCTACACCTTC. Combining the CDR3 with reference TRBV7-2 and TRBJ1-2 gives the whole variable domain GAGVSQSPSNKVTEKGKDVELRCDPISGHTALYWYRQSLGQGLEFLIYFQGNSAPDKSGLPSDRFSAERTGGSVSTLTIQRTQQEDSAVYLCASSTRTGGLNYGYTFGSGTRLTVV.

This clonotype was counted a few times. The chain joins TRBV19 to TRBJ2-3; D is possibly TRBD2 (7 bases). The CDR3 covers 16 residues. Per germline, CDR1 LNHDA and CDR2 SQIVND (reference sequence). The V and J ends lost 7 bases and 3 bases respectively, with 20 bases between them. The CDR3 sequence is CASNTRGGAATDTQYF. DNA of the CDR3: TGTGCCAGTAACACCCGAGGGGGGGCCGCGACAGATACGCAGTATTTT.

CDR3 amino acids: CAIAGPVNTGELFF. As DNA, the CDR3 is TGTGCCATCGCCGGCCCTGTGAACACCGGGGAGCTGTTTTTT. The chain has TRBV10-3 and TRBJ2-2; D is unresolved. This CDR3 is built from 14 residues. Between the trimmed V and J ends, which lost 8 bases and 1 base, there was a span of 11 bases. The germline V gene has CDR1 ENHRY and CDR2 SYGVKD.

There are many counts of this clonotype. V is TRBV7-3 and J is TRBJ2-1; TRBD2 agrees at 13 bases. The CDR3 consists of 15 residues. Trimming at V came to 5 bases and at J to 8 bases, leaving 6 bases not matched to a gene. From germline, CDR1 is SGHTA and CDR2 FQGTGA. The CDR3 bases are TGTGCCAGCAGCGCACTGGGACTAGCGGGACATGAGCAGTTCTTC. Protein product: CASSALGLAGHEQFF.

This clonotype was counted at least ten times. The CDR3 is CASSTAQLAGGYNEQFF. The CDR3 DNA sequence: TGTGCCAGCAGCACCGCCCAACTAGCGGGCGGCTACAATGAGCAGTTCTTC. The rearrangement links TRBV5-4 to TRBJ2-1, with TRBD2 matching over 9 bases. CDR1 SGHNT and CDR2 YYREEE come from the germline V gene (reference sequence). The CDR3 is made up of 17 amino acids. J gave up 3 bases and V 4 bases, and 11 bases lay outside the gene matches. Filled out from reference TRBV5-4 and TRBJ2-1, the complete variable domain reads ETGVTQSPTHLIKTRGQQVTLRCSSQSGHNTVSWYQQALGQGPQFIFQYYREEENGRGNFPPRFSGLQFPNYSSELNVNALELDDSALYLCASSTAQLAGGYNEQFFGPGTRLTVL.

This clonotype was seen more than once but under ten times. This chain joins TRBV28 and TRBJ2-3; D may match TRBD1 or TRBD2 (7 bases each). The CDR3 has 15 amino acids. Trimming removed 4 bases at V and 1 base at J, with 12 bases between. From germline, CDR1 is MDHEN and CDR2 SYDVKM. The CDR3 sequence is CASSSGGAGTDTQYF. The CDR3 DNA reads as TGTGCCAGCAGTTCAGGGGGGGCAGGCACAGATACGCAGTATTTT.

Many counts were recorded for this clonotype. The CDR3 sequence: CASSWDRENEKLFF. The CDR3, as DNA: TGCGCCAGCAGCTGGGACAGGGAAAATGAAAAACTGTTTTTT. This chain connects TRBV5-1 to TRBJ1-4; TRBD1 matches 9 bases. V dropped 3 bases and J dropped 5; count of bases not matched to a gene: 2. The CDR3 has 14 amino acids. The germline V gene has CDR1 SGHRS and CDR2 YFSETQ.

J is TRBJ1-3 and V is TRBV7-9; D gene ambiguous. The ends were cut back, 5 bases at V and 0 bases at J, with 11 bases in the middle. This CDR3 contains 15 residues. The germline V gene encodes CDR1 SEHNR and CDR2 FQNEAQ (reference sequence). The chain's CDR3 is CASSPRVHSGNTIYF. DNA for the CDR3: TGTGCCAGCAGCCCACGGGTTCACTCTGGAAACACCATATATTTT.

About this clonotype itself: Likely a read error: the CDR3 ends without its conserved phenylalanine or tryptophan. The gene calls are TRBV25-1 and TRBJ2-2; tentatively, D is TRBD2 (6 bases). The CDR3 length is 18 residues. The V gene lost 3 bases and the J gene lost 1 base, with 18 bases spanning the gap. The germline V gene encodes CDR1 MGHDK and CDR2 SYGVNS. The CDR3 sequence is CASSEVTSGPWNTGELFY. The DNA for the CDR3 is TGTGCCAGCAGTGAGGTGACGAGCGGGCCGTGGAACACCGGGGAGCTGTTTTAT.

This clonotype has ten or more counts. The chain employs TRBV7-9 and TRBJ1-1, with D possibly TRBD1 on 5 matching bases. Trimming shortened V by 5 bases and J by 3 bases, and 10 bases separated the two germline ends. The CDR3 covers 13 residues. Germline values: CDR1 SEHNR, CDR2 FQNEAQ (reference sequence). The chain's CDR3 is CASSPRGDTEAFF. CDR3 bases: TGTGCCAGCAGCCCCCGGGGGGACACTGAAGCTTTCTTT. Supplemented by reference TRBV7-9 and TRBJ1-1, the full variable domain reads DTGVSQNPRHKITKRGQNVTFRCDPISEHNRLYWYRQTLGQGPEFLTYFQNEAQLEKSRLLSDRFSAERPKGSFSTLEIQRTEQGDSAMYLCASSPRGDTEAFFGQGTRLTVV.

The chain has TRBV20-1 and TRBJ2-1; D not certain. V was cut by 6 bases and J by 0 bases, with 15 bases left in between. The CDR3 is made up of 15 amino acids. Germline lookup yields CDR1 DFQATT and CDR2 SNEGSKA (reference sequence). As DNA, the CDR3 is TGCAGTGCGATATCCTACCTTAGCTCCTACAATGAGCAGTTCTTC. It yields the protein CSAISYLSSYNEQFF.

This clonotype was recorded at least ten times. CDR3 loop: CSVEDLRTSLGEQFF. CDR3 in DNA: TGCAGCGTTGAAGATCTTCGGACTAGCTTGGGTGAGCAGTTCTTC. The chain couples TRBV29-1 to TRBJ2-1; 8 bases match TRBD2. With 0 bases clipped from V and 9 bases from J, the junction kept 10 bases outside the gene matches. The germline V gene encodes CDR1 SQVTM and CDR2 ANQGSEA. The CDR3 consists of 15 residues.

About this clonotype itself: A much larger clone is a single base away; this may be a read error. The chain uses TRBV7-2 and TRBJ1-2, with D hard to call. Per germline, CDR1 SGHTA and CDR2 FQGNSA. Trimming removed 1 base at V and 8 bases at J, with 5 bases between. CDR3 length: 11 amino acids. As DNA, the CDR3 is TGTGCCAGCAGCTTAGGTCTCGGCTACACCTTC. Amino acids: CASSLGLGYTF.

This clonotype has only a few counts. CDR3 residues: CSVEWADKNTEAFF. The CDR3 nucleotides read TGCAGCGTTGAATGGGCCGATAAGAACACTGAAGCTTTCTTT. The chain uses TRBV29-1 and TRBJ1-1; no clear D gene. The CDR3 sequence is 14 residues long. Looked up from germline, CDR1 is SQVTM and CDR2 is ANQGSEA. Trimming shortened V by 2 bases and J by 1 base, and 11 bases separated the two germline ends.

This clonotype has a count of ten or more. This rearrangement joins TRBV19 to TRBJ1-5; 8 positions agree with TRBD1. J lost 0 bases, V lost 7 bases, and 8 bases had no gene match. This CDR3 has 16 amino acids. The germline gives CDR1 LNHDA, CDR2 SQIVND (reference sequence). DNA for the CDR3: TGTGCCAGTACCGTAGGGACAGGAAATAGCAATCAGCCCCAGCATTTT. It specifies CASTVGTGNSNQPQHF.

This clonotype was detected ten times or more. A junction boundary mismatches the germline segment, possibly from a read error. This chain links TRBV5-1 with TRBJ2-3, with TRBD2 identical over 10 bases. The CDR3 has 16 amino acids. CDR1 SGHRS and CDR2 YFSETQ come from the germline V gene. As DNA, the CDR3 is TGTGCCAGCAGCCTTGGACTAGCGGCGTCCACAGATACGCAGTATTTT. Protein product: CASSLGLAASTDTQYF.

This clonotype was picked up many times. The rearrangement uses TRBV5-1 and TRBJ1-2; the D gene is possibly TRBD1 (5 bases). The CDR3 is 15 residues long. CDR1 is SGHRS and CDR2 is YFSETQ in the germline V gene. Deletions cut 6 bases from V and 6 bases from J, with 21 bases between. The CDR3 sequence: CASNPGPNLGDGYTF. CDR3 DNA: TGCGCCAGCAACCCCGGACCCAATCTGGGGGATGGCTACACCTTC. Full variable domain (remainder filled in from reference TRBV5-1 and TRBJ1-2): KAGVTQTPRYLIKTRGQQVTLSCSPISGHRSVSWYQQTPGQGLQFLFEYFSETQRNKGNFPGRFSGRQFSNSRSEMNVSTLELGDSALYLCASNPGPNLGDGYTFGSGTRLTVV.

This clonotype has ten or more counts. The chain joins TRBV20-1 to TRBJ2-3; 11 bases fit TRBD2. CDR1 and CDR2 (germline): DFQATT, SNEGSKA (reference sequence). CDR3 length: 14 residues. V lost 6 bases, J lost 7 bases, and 9 bases stayed unmatched. The CDR3: CSALLAGVGYTQYF. CDR3 in DNA: TGCAGTGCACTACTAGCGGGAGTTGGGTATACGCAGTATTTT.

A word on this clonotype: Mismatch with germline at one junction end may stem from a read error. The chain combines TRBV19 with TRBJ2-1, with D tentatively TRBD1 or TRBD2 (6 bases each). The CDR3 consists of 19 residues. Germline CDR1 reads LNHDA; CDR2 reads SQIVND (reference sequence). The CDR3 loop is CASTLLAGGGQGTYNERFF. CDR3 DNA: TGTGCCAGTACGTTGTTAGCCGGGGGAGGCCAGGGGACGTACAATGAGCGGTTCTTC.

In this sample, this clonotype turned up a few times. This may stem from a read error, because a much larger clone lies one nucleotide away. The chain combines TRBV5-1 with TRBJ2-1; D possibly uses TRBD1 or TRBD2 (6 bases each). This CDR3 spans 16 amino acids. Looked up from germline, CDR1 is SGHRS and CDR2 is YFSETQ. CDR3 DNA: TGCGCCAGCAGCTTGGTACCGGGGGCGAGCTACAATGGGCAGTTCTTC. It encodes CASSLVPGASYNGQFF. The full variable domain, with the rest looked up from reference TRBV5-1 and TRBJ2-1, is KAGVTQTPRYLIKTRGQQVTLSCSPISGHRSVSWYQQTPGQGLQFLFEYFSETQRNKGNFPGRFSGRQFSNSRSEMNVSTLELGDSALYLCASSLVPGASYNGQFFGPGTRLTVL.

The chain recombines TRBV20-1 with TRBJ2-3; 7 positions agree with TRBD2. Germline values: CDR1 DFQATT, CDR2 SNEGSKA (reference sequence). Trimming cost V 3 bases and J 9 bases; bases outside gene matches: 15. CDR3 length equals 15 residues. CDR3 sequence: CSASASGTRGGTQYF. CDR3 in DNA: TGCAGTGCTAGTGCCAGCGGGACCCGGGGTGGCACGCAGTATTTT.